The 14 T cell receptor beta chains below come from one sample, sequenced in a study of blood T cell repertoires in COVID-19. Data came from immunoSEQ multiplex PCR; TCRdb stores just in-frame clones and leaves some out. Counted here are a few hundred thousand clones, about nine tenths occurring once; the ten biggest clones make up less than 3%. The sequencing input was peripheral blood. Receptor source: a woman in her twenties or thirties with COVID-19, enrolled during active disease.

As DNA, the CDR3 is TGCAGCGTGCCGGGACTAGCGGTTTACAATGAGCAGTTCTTC. Its translation: CSVPGLAVYNEQFF. This chain links TRBV29-1 with TRBJ2-1; 11 nucleotides match TRBD2. The CDR3 totals 14 residues. Germline trimming cut 6 bases from V and 4 bases from J; bases unmatched to any gene: 5. Germline assignment: CDR1 SQVTM and CDR2 ANQGSEA.

The J gene is TRBJ2-1, the V gene TRBV10-3; 11 nucleotides align to TRBD2. Germline lookup yields CDR1 ENHRY and CDR2 SYGVKD. CDR3 size: 18 residues. With V trimmed by 0 bases and J by 5 bases, 9 bases remained unmatched. DNA for the CDR3: TGTGCCATCAGTGAGTCGAGAGTAGCGGGAGGGCCTAACAATGAGCAGTTCTTC. It codes for CAISESRVAGGPNNEQFF.

The rearrangement joins TRBV18 to TRBJ2-3; 9 nucleotides match TRBD1. Germline CDR1 is KGHSH and CDR2 is LQKENI. The CDR3 loop spans 15 amino acids. Trimming cost V 3 bases and J 3 bases; bases outside gene matches: 4. The CDR3 bases are TGTGCCAGCTCACCGGGGACAGGGATTACAGATACGCAGTATTTT. Encoded protein: CASSPGTGITDTQYF.

The chain carries TRBV25-1 and TRBJ1-1; no reliable D call. Germline-derived CDR1 and CDR2 are MGHDK and SYGVNS. The CDR3 has 14 amino acids. V lost 7 bases and J 1 base, leaving 13 bases between the germline ends. Written as DNA, the CDR3 is TGTGCCAGCACTTTTGAGGAGGGGAACACTGAAGCTTTCTTT. This codes for CASTFEEGNTEAFF.

The rearrangement joins TRBV6-5 to TRBJ1-2, with 9 bases fitting TRBD1. The germline V gene has CDR1 MNHEY and CDR2 SVGAGI. V dropped 6 bases and J dropped 9; count of bases not matched to a gene: 8. The CDR3 has 13 amino acids. In DNA form, the CDR3 reads TGTGCCAGCAGAAGGACAGGGGAAAGCAGCTACACCTTC. Protein product: CASRRTGESSYTF.

This rearrangement joins TRBV5-4 to TRBJ2-7; 7 bases match TRBD1. The germline CDR1 and CDR2 sequences are SGHNT and YYREEE (reference sequence). This CDR3 comprises 14 residues. The V segment lost 0 bases and the J segment 3 bases; nucleotides outside the gene matches: 3. CDR3 sequence: CASSLGQGHYEQYF. The CDR3 nucleotides read TGTGCCAGCAGCTTGGGACAGGGCCACTACGAGCAGTACTTC.

The chain couples TRBV19 to TRBJ2-5; TRBD2 agrees at 13 bases. V was clipped by 5 bases and J by 6 bases; unmatched bases: 6. Germline V CDR1 and CDR2: LNHDA, SQIVND (reference sequence). The CDR3 runs 15 residues. CDR3 sequence (DNA): TGTGCCAGTAGTCCCGGACTAGCGGGAGAGAAGACCCAGTACTTC. It is translated as CASSPGLAGEKTQYF.

J is TRBJ1-4 and V is TRBV2; D remains unclear. This CDR3 spans 13 amino acids. Germline values: CDR1 SNHLY, CDR2 FYNNEI. Trimming shortened V by 2 bases and J by 7 bases, and 8 bases separated the two germline ends. The CDR3 loop is CASSERWAEKLFF. DNA of the CDR3: TGTGCCAGCAGTGAAAGGTGGGCTGAAAAACTGTTTTTT.

The CDR3 nucleotides read TGTGCCAGCAGTGCGGGACAGTCCTACAATGAGCAGTTCTTC. Translated: CASSAGQSYNEQFF. The V and J genes are TRBV2 and TRBJ2-1; 7 nucleotides agree with TRBD1. CDR3 size: 14 residues. Germline CDR1 and CDR2: SNHLY and FYNNEI. The ends lost 4 bases at V and 1 base at J; junction bases unmatched: 1.

This chain connects TRBV5-1 to TRBJ1-2; D is perhaps TRBD1 (6 bases). The CDR3 runs 13 residues. Germline V CDR1 and CDR2: SGHRS, YFSETQ. V lost 5 bases and J lost 3, with 11 bases in between. The CDR3 loop is CASSTGLDYGYTF. CDR3 in DNA: TGCGCCAGCAGTACAGGGCTTGACTATGGCTACACCTTC.

The V call is TRBV28, the J call TRBJ2-7, with D possibly matching TRBD2 (6 bases). Germline assignment: CDR1 MDHEN and CDR2 SYDVKM. With 3 bases removed from V and 1 base from J, the gap between germline ends came to 10 bases. This CDR3 has 14 residues. CDR3 region: CASSFLGGSYEQYF. The CDR3 nucleotides are TGTGCCAGCAGTTTCCTGGGGGGTTCCTACGAGCAGTACTTC.

The chain links TRBV2 to TRBJ2-7, with TRBD1 matching 9 bases. V dropped 7 bases and J dropped 2; count of bases not matched to a gene: 6. The CDR3 is 14 amino acids. CDR1 SNHLY and CDR2 FYNNEI come from the germline V gene. CDR3 DNA sequence: TGTGCCAGCAAGACGGGACAGGGTGCCTACGAGCAGTACTTC. Translating gives CASKTGQGAYEQYF.

The chain uses TRBV20-1 and TRBJ1-5, with 7 nucleotides matching TRBD1. CDR1 and CDR2 from the germline V gene are DFQATT and SNEGSKA (reference sequence). The CDR3 loop spans 15 amino acids. V gave up 3 bases and J gave up 1 base; unmatched junction bases: 6. The CDR3 nucleotides read TGCAGTGCTAGTATTGAGGGGGCGAGCAATCAGCCCCAGCATTTT. Its translation is CSASIEGASNQPQHF.

The chain has TRBV21-1 and TRBJ2-4; TRBD1, the table's D call, was not compared with the DNA. TRBV21-1 counts as a pseudogene. The CDR3 is made up of 17 amino acids. This chain's CDR3 is CASSKEDSYLAKNIQYF. The CDR3 DNA reads as TGTGCCAGCAGCAAAGAGGACAGTTACTTAGCCAAAAACATTCAGTACTTC.